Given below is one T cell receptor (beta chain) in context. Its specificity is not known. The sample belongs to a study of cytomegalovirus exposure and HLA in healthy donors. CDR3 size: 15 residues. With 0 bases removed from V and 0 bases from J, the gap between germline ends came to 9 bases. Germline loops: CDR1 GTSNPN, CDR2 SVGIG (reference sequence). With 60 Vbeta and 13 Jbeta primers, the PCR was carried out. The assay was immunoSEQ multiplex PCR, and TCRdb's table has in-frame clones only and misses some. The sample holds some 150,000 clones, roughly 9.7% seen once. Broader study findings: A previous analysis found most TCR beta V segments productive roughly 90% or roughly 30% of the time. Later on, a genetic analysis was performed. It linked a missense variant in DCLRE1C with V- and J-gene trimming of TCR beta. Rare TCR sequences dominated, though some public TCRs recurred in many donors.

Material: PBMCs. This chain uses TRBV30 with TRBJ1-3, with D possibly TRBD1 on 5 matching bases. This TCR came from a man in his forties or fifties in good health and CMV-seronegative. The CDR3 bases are TGTGCCTGGAGTGTTGGGGGGTTCTCTGGAAACACCATATATTTT. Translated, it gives CAWSVGGFSGNTIYF.